These T cell receptor beta chains were read from a single sample in a study of T-cell memory formation after mild COVID-19. TCRdb passed the 5' RACE reads through MiXCR, listing each CDR3 protein once. Of fewer than 350,000 distinct CDR3 sequences in the sample, roughly an eighth were seen once. Input material: PBMCs or a T cell subset sorted from them (not recorded which). The source of these receptors is a man younger than 35 who had mild COVID-19 (a few samples of this study predate the infection). Cell type and time point are not known. The CDR3 runs from the conserved cysteine through the conserved F or W. D genes are given only for firm matches. Some rows mark clone size as missing; the rest say once, few, many or name a class of expanded clone.

clone size	V gene	D gene	J gene	CDR3 length	CDR3 protein	CDR3 DNA
few	TRBV20-1	-	TRBJ1-2	14	CSANQGSGLNGYTF	TGCAGTGCTAATCAGGGCTCGGGTTTGAATGGCTACACCTTC
many	TRBV7-9	TRBD2	TRBJ2-1	15	CASSSLAGGPGEQFF	TGTGCCAGCAGCTCCCTTGCGGGGGGGCCAGGTGAGCAGTTCTTC
few	TRBV27	-	TRBJ2-1	12	CASSSQGSVKFF	TGTGCCAGCAGCTCGCAGGGGTCTGTTAAGTTCTTC
few	TRBV30	-	TRBJ1-2	12	CAWEKYNYGYTF	TGTGCCTGGGAAAAATATAACTATGGCTACACCTTC
many	TRBV2	-	TRBJ2-3	13	CASSEPFTDTQYF	TGTGCCAGCAGTGAACCCTTCACGGATACGCAGTATTTT
-	TRBV4-3	TRBD1	TRBJ2-6	17	CASSSRQGGSGANVLTF	TGCGCCAGCAGCAGCCGACAGGGCGGCTCTGGGGCCAACGTCCTGACTTTC
many	TRBV4-1	TRBD2	TRBJ2-3	17	CASSQERGLADTDTQYF	TGCGCCAGCAGCCAAGAGAGGGGACTAGCGGACACAGATACGCAGTATTTT
-	TRBV9	TRBD2	TRBJ2-1	14	CASSVDSGEVEQFF	TGTGCCAGCAGCGTAGACAGCGGGGAGGTTGAGCAGTTCTTC
-	TRBV2	TRBD2	TRBJ2-4	13	CASSPSGKNIQYF	TGTGCCAGCAGTCCTAGCGGCAAAAACATTCAGTACTTC
-	TRBV7-2	-	TRBJ2-7	15	CASSPGSGLSYEQYF	TGTGCCAGCAGCCCGGGGAGTGGGCTCTCCTACGAGCAGTACTTC
few	TRBV24-1	-	TRBJ2-1	13	CATSDQPQGEQFF	TGTGCCACCAGTGACCAACCCCAGGGTGAGCAGTTCTTC
-	TRBV28	-	TRBJ1-1	14	CASSLPQWNTEAFF	TGTGCCAGCAGTTTACCTCAGTGGAACACTGAAGCTTTCTTT
-	TRBV20-1	-	TRBJ2-5	11	CSTVRQETQYF	TGCAGTACCGTCAGACAAGAGACCCAGTACTTC
-	TRBV6-6	-	TRBJ2-1	16	CASSYAGLDSYNEQFF	TGTGCCAGCAGTTACGCGGGACTGGACTCCTACAATGAGCAGTTCTTC
-	TRBV5-1	-	TRBJ1-1	16	CASSLLLTGLNTEAFF	TGCGCCAGCAGCTTGCTTCTGACAGGATTGAACACTGAAGCTTTCTTT
few	TRBV2	-	TRBJ2-5	13	CASSEGPPGTQYF	TGTGCCAGCAGTGAGGGGCCCCCAGGGACCCAGTACTTC
-	TRBV5-5	-	TRBJ2-3	15	CASSLEWAGTDTQYF	TGTGCCAGCAGCTTGGAATGGGCAGGCACAGATACGCAGTATTTT
-	TRBV6-5	-	TRBJ1-6	15	CASKTGGRGSTPLHF	TGTGCCAGCAAGACCGGGGGTCGAGGATCTACACCCCTCCACTTT
-	TRBV19	-	TRBJ2-6	15	CASSVPSSGANVLTF	TGTGCCAGTAGTGTCCCCAGCTCTGGGGCCAACGTCCTGACTTTC
few	TRBV11-3	-	TRBJ2-5	14	CASSSGLGGETQYF	TGTGCCAGCAGCTCCGGTCTGGGCGGGGAGACCCAGTACTTC
-	TRBV9	-	TRBJ2-7	14	CASSVGVGTYEQYF	TGTGCCAGCAGCGTAGGAGTCGGGACCTACGAGCAGTACTTC
-	TRBV21-1	-	TRBJ2-1	15	CASSKAGTDFNEQFF	TGTGCCAGCAGCAAAGCGGGTACGGATTTCAATGAGCAGTTCTTC
-	TRBV7-9	-	TRBJ2-1	11	CASSPGPPSFF	TGTGCCAGCAGCCCGGGACCTCCGTCATTCTTC
few	TRBV30	-	TRBJ2-7	12	CAWAGLNYEQYF	TGTGCCTGGGCGGGACTTAACTACGAGCAGTACTTC
-	TRBV7-3	-	TRBJ2-3	13	CASSLNRRDTQYF	TGTGCCAGCAGCTTAAACAGGAGAGATACGCAGTATTTT
-	TRBV10-2	-	TRBJ2-2	17	CASSEPPTLENTGELFF	TGCGCCAGCAGTGAGCCGCCGACCTTAGAGAACACCGGGGAGCTGTTTTTT
-	TRBV27	TRBD1	TRBJ2-7	13	CASSFGQGIEQYF	TGTGCCAGCAGTTTTGGACAGGGGATCGAGCAGTACTTC
few	TRBV5-1	TRBD1	TRBJ2-5	12	CASSPGTGGLYF	TGCGCCAGCAGCCCAGGGACAGGGGGGCTGTACTTC
few	TRBV18	TRBD1	TRBJ2-1	17	CASSPIMGTGMDNEQFF	TGTGCCAGCTCCCCCATTATGGGGACAGGGATGGACAATGAGCAGTTCTTC
-	TRBV29-1	-	TRBJ2-7	12	CSVVSDRGEQYF	TGCAGCGTTGTAAGCGACCGAGGGGAGCAGTACTTC
few	TRBV28	TRBD1	TRBJ2-4	14	CASSLPGTANIQYF	TGTGCCAGCAGTCTCCCCGGGACAGCAAACATTCAGTACTTC
few	TRBV7-2	-	TRBJ2-3	13	CASSPSRLDTQYF	TGTGCCAGCAGCCCATCGAGGCTCGATACGCAGTATTTT
-	TRBV7-2	TRBD2	TRBJ2-3	17	CASSSPRTSGGPDTQYF	TGTGCCAGCAGCTCGCCCAGGACTAGCGGGGGGCCAGATACGCAGTATTTT
few	TRBV6-2/TRBV6-3	-	TRBJ1-1	11	CASSYGRRAFF	TGTGCCAGCAGTTATGGGAGACGAGCTTTCTTT
-	TRBV4-2	-	TRBJ2-7	14	CASSQANVVDEQYF	TGTGCCAGCAGCCAAGCGAACGTCGTTGACGAGCAGTACTTC
many	TRBV2	TRBD1	TRBJ1-2	12	CASSEQGDGYTF	TGTGCCAGCAGCGAACAGGGGGATGGCTACACCTTC
few	TRBV20-1	-	TRBJ1-6	17	CSARGPGRSYYNSPLHF	TGCAGTGCTAGAGGGCCGGGACGGAGCTACTATAATTCACCCCTCCACTTT
many	TRBV28	-	TRBJ1-1	11	CASSWGTEAFF	TGTGCCAGCAGCTGGGGAACTGAAGCTTTCTTT
-	TRBV24-1	TRBD1	TRBJ1-3	17	CATSDSRTGISGNTIYF	TGTGCCACCAGTGATTCACGGACAGGGATCTCTGGAAACACCATATATTTT
-	TRBV7-9	-	TRBJ2-7	16	CASSLLGGAPSYEQYF	TGTGCCAGCAGCCTCCTGGGGGGGGCTCCCTCCTACGAGCAGTACTTC
few	TRBV7-9	-	TRBJ2-1	17	CASSSAQRRSSYNEQFF	TGTGCCAGCAGTTCCGCTCAGAGGAGGAGCTCCTACAATGAGCAGTTCTTC
-	TRBV9	TRBD2	TRBJ2-6	17	CASSVGTGGSGANVLTF	TGTGCCAGCAGCGTAGGTACGGGAGGCTCTGGGGCCAACGTCCTGACTTTC
-	TRBV29-1	-	TRBJ2-3	12	CSVQRSSDTQYF	TGCAGCGTCCAGCGTTCTTCAGATACGCAGTATTTT
-	TRBV4-3	-	TRBJ2-4	14	CASSPSRAKNIQYF	TGCGCCAGCAGCCCCTCGCGGGCCAAAAACATTCAGTACTTC
many	TRBV12-3/TRBV12-4	TRBD2	TRBJ2-1	15	CASSLRTSGYNEQFF	TGTGCCAGCAGTTTACGGACTAGCGGGTACAATGAGCAGTTCTTC
few	TRBV10-3	-	TRBJ1-1	14	CAISESGGITEAFF	TGTGCCATCAGTGAGTCGGGGGGGATCACTGAAGCTTTCTTT